These T cell receptor beta chains were read from a single sample in a study of cytomegalovirus exposure and HLA in healthy donors. Generated by immunoSEQ multiplex PCR, the TCRdb table keeps only in-frame clones and is missing some. The sample yields fewer than 200,000 clones, over 75% seen once. Source material: PBMCs. The source of these receptors is a woman aged 45-65 years in good health and CMV-seronegative. Both conserved end residues are part of each CDR3. D genes are given only for firm matches.

v_gene,d_gene,j_gene,CDR3aa
TRBV7-3,TRBD1,TRBJ1-1,CASSPGDREFTEAFF
TRBV6-1,.,TRBJ1-1,CASRLQTNTEAFF
TRBV2,TRBD2,TRBJ2-5,CAGSAGGLAGGQETQYF
TRBV19,.,TRBJ1-2,CASSISTVYGYTF
TRBV19,TRBD2,TRBJ2-1,CASQPGLADNEQFF
TRBV7-9,.,TRBJ2-1,CASSRFNEQFF
TRBV7-3,TRBD2,TRBJ2-3,CASSLGLAGTSTDTQYF
TRBV2,.,TRBJ2-7,CASSLDYEQYF
TRBV19,TRBD2,TRBJ2-7,CASSARGDEQYF
TRBV5-4,.,TRBJ1-3,CASSLVGAGNTIYF
TRBV2,.,TRBJ1-2,CASSESTRNNRGGYTF
TRBV7-8,.,TRBJ2-4,CASSPIPTGPLLAKNIQYF
TRBV4-1,TRBD2,TRBJ2-3,CASSLELAGSTDTQYF
TRBV19,.,TRBJ2-7,CASRRGPLDEQYF
TRBV6-5,TRBD1,TRBJ2-7,CASRFGQVYEQYF
TRBV6-5,.,TRBJ2-7,CASSEWGSGEQYF
TRBV5-1,TRBD1,TRBJ2-1,CASSLGQGAYNEQFF
TRBV28,.,TRBJ1-4,CASSLGTVKLFF
TRBV28,TRBD1,TRBJ1-2,CASRLLPGQGYGYTF
TRBV5-1,TRBD1,TRBJ2-7,CASSLAQGIHEQYF
TRBV21-1,.,TRBJ2-5,CASSTSGMEGETQYF
TRBV19,TRBD1,TRBJ2-2,CASTPGTGNTGELFF
TRBV5-1,.,TRBJ2-6,CASSLDGSGANVLTF
TRBV6-5,.,TRBJ2-4,CASSYLQSAKSIQYF
TRBV18,.,TRBJ1-5,CASSQRMGNQPQHF
TRBV7-2,.,TRBJ1-1,CASSRDRYTEAFF
TRBV19,TRBD2,TRBJ2-3,CASKSSGPDTQYF